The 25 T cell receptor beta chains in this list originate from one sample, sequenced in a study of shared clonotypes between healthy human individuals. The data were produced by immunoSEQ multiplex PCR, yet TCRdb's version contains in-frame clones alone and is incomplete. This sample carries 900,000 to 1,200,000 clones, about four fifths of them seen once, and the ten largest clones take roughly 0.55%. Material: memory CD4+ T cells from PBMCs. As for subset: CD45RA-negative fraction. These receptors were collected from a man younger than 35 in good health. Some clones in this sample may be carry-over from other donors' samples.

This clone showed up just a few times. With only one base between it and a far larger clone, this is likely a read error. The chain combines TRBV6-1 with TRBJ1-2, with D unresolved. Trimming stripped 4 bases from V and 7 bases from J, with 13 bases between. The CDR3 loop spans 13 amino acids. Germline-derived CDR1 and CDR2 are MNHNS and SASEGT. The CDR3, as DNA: TGTGCCAGCAGTGCAACAGTTAGCTGTGGCTACACCTTC. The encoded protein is CASSATVSCGYTF.

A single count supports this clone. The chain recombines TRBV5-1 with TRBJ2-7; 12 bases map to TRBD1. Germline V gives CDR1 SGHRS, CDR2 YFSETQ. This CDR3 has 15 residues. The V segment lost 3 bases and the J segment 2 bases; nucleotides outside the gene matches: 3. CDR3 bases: TGCGCCAGCAGCTGGGGGACAGGGGGCGCCTACGAGCAGTACTTC. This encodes CASSWGTGGAYEQYF.

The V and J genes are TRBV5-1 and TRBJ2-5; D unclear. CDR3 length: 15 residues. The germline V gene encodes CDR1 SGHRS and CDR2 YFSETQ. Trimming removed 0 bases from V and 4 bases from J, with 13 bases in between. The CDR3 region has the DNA TGCGCCAGCAGCTTGGCAAGAAATCGCGGAGAGACCCAGTACTTC. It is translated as CASSLARNRGETQYF.

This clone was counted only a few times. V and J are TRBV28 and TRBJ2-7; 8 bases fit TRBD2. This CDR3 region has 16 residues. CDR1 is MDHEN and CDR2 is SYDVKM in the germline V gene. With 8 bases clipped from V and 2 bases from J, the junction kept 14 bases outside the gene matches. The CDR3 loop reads CASLRGMSGSPYEQYF. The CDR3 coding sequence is TGTGCCAGCCTCAGGGGCATGAGCGGGAGTCCCTACGAGCAGTACTTC.

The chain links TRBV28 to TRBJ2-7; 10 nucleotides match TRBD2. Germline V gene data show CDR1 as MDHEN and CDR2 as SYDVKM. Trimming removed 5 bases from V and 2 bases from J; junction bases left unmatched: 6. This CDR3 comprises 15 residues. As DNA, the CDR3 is TGTGCCAGCAGTGCGTTAGCGGGAGGTGCCTACGAGCAGTACTTC. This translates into CASSALAGGAYEQYF.

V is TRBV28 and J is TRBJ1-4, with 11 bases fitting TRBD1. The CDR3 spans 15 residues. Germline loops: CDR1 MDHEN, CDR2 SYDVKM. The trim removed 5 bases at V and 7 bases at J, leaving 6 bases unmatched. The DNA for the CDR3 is TGTGCCAGCAGTGAGACCGGGACAGGGGGTGAAAAACTGTTTTTT. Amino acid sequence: CASSETGTGGEKLFF. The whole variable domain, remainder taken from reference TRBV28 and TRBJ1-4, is DVKVTQSSRYLVKRTGEKVFLECVQDMDHENMFWYRQDPGLGLRLIYFSYDVKMKEKGDIPEGYSVSREKKERFSLILESASTNQTSMYLCASSETGTGGEKLFFGSGTQLSVL.

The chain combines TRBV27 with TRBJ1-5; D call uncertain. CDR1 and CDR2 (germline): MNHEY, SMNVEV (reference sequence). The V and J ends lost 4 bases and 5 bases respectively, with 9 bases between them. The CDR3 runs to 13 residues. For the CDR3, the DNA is TGTGCCAGCAGTTATAGCAGGCATCAGCCCCAGCATTTT. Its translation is CASSYSRHQPQHF.

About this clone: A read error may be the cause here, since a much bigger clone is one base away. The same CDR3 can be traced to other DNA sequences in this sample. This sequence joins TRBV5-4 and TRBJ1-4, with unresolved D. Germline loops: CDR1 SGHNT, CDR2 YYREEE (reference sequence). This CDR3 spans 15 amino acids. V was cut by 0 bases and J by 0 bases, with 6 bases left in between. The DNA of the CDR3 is TGTGCCAGCAGCTTGGGGGGTGCAACTAATGAAAAACTGTTTTTT. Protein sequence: CASSLGGATNEKLFF.

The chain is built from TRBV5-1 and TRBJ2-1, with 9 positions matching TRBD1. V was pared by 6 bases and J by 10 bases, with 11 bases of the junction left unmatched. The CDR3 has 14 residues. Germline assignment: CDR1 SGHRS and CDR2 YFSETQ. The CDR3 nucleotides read TGCGCCAGCAAGGGACAGGGAAGCCTTCGGGAGCAGTTCTTC. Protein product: CASKGQGSLREQFF.

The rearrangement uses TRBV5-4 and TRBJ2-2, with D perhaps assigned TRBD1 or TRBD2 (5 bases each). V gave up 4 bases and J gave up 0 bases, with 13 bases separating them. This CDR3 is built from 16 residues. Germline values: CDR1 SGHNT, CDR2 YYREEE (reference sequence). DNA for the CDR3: TGTGCCAGCAGCGGGACCCGGACCGCGAACACCGGGGAGCTGTTTTTT. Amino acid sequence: CASSGTRTANTGELFF.

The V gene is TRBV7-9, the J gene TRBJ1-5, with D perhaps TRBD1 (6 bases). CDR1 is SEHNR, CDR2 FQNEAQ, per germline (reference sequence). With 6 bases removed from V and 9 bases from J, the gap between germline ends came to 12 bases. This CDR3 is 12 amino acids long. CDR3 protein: CASSVRGGPQHF. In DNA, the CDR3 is TGTGCCAGCAGTGTCAGGGGAGGGCCCCAGCATTTT.

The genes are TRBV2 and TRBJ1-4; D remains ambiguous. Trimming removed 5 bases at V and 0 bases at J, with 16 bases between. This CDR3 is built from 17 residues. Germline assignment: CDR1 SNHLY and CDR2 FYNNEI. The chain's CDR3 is CASSITRYIATNEKLFF. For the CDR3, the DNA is TGTGCCAGCAGTATCACCCGGTATATTGCAACTAATGAAAAACTGTTTTTT.

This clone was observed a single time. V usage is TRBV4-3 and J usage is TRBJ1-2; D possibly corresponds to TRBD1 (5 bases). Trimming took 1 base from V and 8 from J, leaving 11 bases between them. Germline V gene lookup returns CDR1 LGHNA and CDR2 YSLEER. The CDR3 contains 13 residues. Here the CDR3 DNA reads TGCGCCAGCAGCCAAGCCGGGACGGGGGGCTACACCTTC. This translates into CASSQAGTGGYTF.

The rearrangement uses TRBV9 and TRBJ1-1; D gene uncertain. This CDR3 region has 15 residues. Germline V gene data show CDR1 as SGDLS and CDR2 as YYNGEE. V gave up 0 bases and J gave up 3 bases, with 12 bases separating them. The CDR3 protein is CASSVAGMGDTEAFF. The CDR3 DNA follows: TGTGCCAGCAGCGTAGCTGGGATGGGCGACACTGAAGCTTTCTTT.

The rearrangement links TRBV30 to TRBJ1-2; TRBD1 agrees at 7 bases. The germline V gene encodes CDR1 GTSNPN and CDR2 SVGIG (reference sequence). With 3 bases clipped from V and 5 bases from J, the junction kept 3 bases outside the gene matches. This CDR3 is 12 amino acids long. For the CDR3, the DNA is TGTGCCTGGAGCGGGACAGAATATGGCTACACCTTC. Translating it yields CAWSGTEYGYTF.

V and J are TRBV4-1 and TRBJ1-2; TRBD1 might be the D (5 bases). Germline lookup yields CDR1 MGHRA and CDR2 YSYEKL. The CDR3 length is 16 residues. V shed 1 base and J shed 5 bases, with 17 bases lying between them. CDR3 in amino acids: CASSQGPLSRGYGYTF. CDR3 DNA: TGCGCCAGCAGCCAAGGCCCCCTTTCCCGGGGGTATGGCTACACCTTC.

Written as DNA, the CDR3 is TGCGCCAGCAGCCAAGCTAGCGGGGGCACAGATACGCAGTATTTT. Its protein is CASSQASGGTDTQYF. The rearrangement uses TRBV4-3 and TRBJ2-3; TRBD2 matches 9 bases. This CDR3 has 15 residues. Germline V gene data show CDR1 as LGHNA and CDR2 as YSLEER. Unmatched junction bases numbered 0, after V lost 1 base and J lost 1 base.

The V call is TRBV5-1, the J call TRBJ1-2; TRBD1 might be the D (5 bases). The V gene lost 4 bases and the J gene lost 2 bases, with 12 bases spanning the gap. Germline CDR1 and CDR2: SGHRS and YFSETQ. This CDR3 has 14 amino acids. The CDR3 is CASSPDTLNYGYTF. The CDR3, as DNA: TGCGCCAGCAGCCCGGACACCTTAAACTATGGCTACACCTTC.

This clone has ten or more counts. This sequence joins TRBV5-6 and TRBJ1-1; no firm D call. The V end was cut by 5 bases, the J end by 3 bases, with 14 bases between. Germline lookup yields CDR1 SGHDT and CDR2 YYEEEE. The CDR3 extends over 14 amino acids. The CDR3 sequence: CASSFIGRYTEAFF. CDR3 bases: TGTGCCAGCAGTTTCATTGGCCGCTACACTGAAGCTTTCTTT. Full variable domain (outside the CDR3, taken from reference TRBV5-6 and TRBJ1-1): DAGVTQSPTHLIKTRGQQVTLRCSPKSGHDTVSWYQQALGQGPQFIFQYYEEEERQRGNFPDRFSGHQFPNYSSELNVNALLLGDSALYLCASSFIGRYTEAFFGQGTRLTVV.

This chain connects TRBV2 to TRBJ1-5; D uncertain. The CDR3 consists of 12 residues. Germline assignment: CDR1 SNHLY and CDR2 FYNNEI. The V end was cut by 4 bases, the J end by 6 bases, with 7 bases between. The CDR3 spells CASSAGIQPQHF. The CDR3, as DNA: TGTGCCAGCAGTGCGGGAATTCAGCCCCAGCATTTT.

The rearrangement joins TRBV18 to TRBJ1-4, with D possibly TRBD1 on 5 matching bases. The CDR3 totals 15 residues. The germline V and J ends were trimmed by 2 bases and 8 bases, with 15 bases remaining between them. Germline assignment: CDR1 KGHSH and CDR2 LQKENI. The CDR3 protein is CASSPMQGKAEKLFF. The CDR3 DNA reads TGTGCCAGCTCACCAATGCAGGGAAAGGCGGAAAAACTGTTTTTT.

The CDR3 DNA reads as TGTGCCATCAGTGAGTGGAAGCGGGAGGGCCTCACAGATACGCAGTATTTT. It codes for CAISEWKREGLTDTQYF. The chain uses TRBV10-3 and TRBJ2-3, with 10 nucleotides matching TRBD2. Trimming cost V 1 base and J 2 bases; bases outside gene matches: 6. Germline CDR1 is ENHRY and CDR2 is SYGVKD. The CDR3 totals 17 residues.

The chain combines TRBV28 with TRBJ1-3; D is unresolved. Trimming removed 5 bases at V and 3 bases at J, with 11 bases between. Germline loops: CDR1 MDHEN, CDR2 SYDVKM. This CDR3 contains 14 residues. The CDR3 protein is CASSTSTFGNTIYF. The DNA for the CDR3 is TGTGCCAGCAGTACATCGACGTTTGGAAACACCATATATTTT.

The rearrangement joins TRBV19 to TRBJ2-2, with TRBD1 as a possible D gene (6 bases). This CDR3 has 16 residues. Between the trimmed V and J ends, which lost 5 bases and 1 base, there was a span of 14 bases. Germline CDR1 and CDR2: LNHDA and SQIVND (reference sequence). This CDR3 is CASSPGRGRNTGELFF. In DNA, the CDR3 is TGTGCCAGTAGTCCTGGAAGGGGGAGGAACACCGGGGAGCTGTTTTTT.

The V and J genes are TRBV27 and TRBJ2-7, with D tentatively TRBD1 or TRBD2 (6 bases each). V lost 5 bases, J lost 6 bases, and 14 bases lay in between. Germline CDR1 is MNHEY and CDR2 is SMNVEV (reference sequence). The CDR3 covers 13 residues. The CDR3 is CASSPTGGAEQYF. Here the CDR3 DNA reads TGTGCCAGCAGTCCCACCGGGGGCGCCGAGCAGTACTTC.